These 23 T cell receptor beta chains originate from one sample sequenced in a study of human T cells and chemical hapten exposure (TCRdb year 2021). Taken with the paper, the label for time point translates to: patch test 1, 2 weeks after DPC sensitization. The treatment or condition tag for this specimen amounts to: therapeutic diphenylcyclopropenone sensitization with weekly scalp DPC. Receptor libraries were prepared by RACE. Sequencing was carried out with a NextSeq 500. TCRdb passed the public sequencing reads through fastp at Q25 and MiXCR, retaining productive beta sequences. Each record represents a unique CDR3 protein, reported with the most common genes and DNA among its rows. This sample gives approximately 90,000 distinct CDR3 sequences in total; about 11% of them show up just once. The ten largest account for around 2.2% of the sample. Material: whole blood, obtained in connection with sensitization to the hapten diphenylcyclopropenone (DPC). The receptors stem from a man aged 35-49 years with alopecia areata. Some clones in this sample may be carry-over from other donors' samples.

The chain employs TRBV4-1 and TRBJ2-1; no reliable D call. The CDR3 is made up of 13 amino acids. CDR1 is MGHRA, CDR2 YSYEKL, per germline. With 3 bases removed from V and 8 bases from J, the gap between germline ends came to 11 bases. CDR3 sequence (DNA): TGCGCCAGCAGCCACCCAAGGCCGGATGAGCAGTTCTTC. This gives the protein CASSHPRPDEQFF.

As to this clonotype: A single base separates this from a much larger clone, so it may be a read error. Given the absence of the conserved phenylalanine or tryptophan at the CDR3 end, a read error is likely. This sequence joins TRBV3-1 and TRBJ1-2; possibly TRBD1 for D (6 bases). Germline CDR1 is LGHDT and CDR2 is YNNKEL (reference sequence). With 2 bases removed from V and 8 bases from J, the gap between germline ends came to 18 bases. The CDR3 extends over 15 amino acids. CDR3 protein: CASSQPPTGEKGYTY. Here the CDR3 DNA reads TGTGCCAGCAGCCAACCGCCGACAGGTGAGAAAGGCTACACCTAC.

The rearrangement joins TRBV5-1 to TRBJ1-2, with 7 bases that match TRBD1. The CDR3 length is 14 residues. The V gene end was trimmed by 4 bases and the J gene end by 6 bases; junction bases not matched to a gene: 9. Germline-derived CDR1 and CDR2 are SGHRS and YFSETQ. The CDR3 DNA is TGCGCCAGCAGCCAAGACAGGGCCGGGGATGGCTACACCTTC. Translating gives CASSQDRAGDGYTF.

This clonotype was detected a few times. CDR3 sequence (DNA): TGCAGCGCAGTCATGTCGACCGGGGAGCTGTTTTTT. This encodes CSAVMSTGELFF. The V and J genes are TRBV29-1 and TRBJ2-2; D gene ambiguous. Germline V gene sequence: CDR1 SQVTM, CDR2 ANQGSEA. Deletions cut 7 bases from V and 5 bases from J, with 11 bases between. The CDR3 totals 12 residues.

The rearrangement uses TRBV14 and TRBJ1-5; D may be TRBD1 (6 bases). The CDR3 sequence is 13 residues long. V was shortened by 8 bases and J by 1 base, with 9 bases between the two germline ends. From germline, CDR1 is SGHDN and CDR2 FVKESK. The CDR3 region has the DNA TGTGCCAGCTCAAGGGGGAGCAATCAGCCCCAGCATTTT. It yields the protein CASSRGSNQPQHF. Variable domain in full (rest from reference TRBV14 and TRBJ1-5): EAGVTQFPSHSVIEKGQTVTLRCDPISGHDNLYWYRRVMGKEIKFLLHFVKESKQDESGMPNNRFLAERTGGTYSTLKVQPAELEDSGVYFCASSRGSNQPQHFGDGTRLSIL.

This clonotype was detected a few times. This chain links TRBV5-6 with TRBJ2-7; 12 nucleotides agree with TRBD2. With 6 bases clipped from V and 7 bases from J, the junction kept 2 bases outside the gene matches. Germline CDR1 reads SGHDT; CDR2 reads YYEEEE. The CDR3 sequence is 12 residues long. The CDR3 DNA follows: TGTGCCAGCACCGGACTAGCGGGAGAGCAGTACGTC. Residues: CASTGLAGEQYV.

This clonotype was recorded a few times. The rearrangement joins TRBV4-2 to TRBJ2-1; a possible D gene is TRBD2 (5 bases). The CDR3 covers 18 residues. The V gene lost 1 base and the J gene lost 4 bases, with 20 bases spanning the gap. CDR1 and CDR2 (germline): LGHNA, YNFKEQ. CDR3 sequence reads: CASSQVTEVLASYNEQFF. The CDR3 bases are TGTGCCAGCAGCCAAGTCACGGAGGTACTCGCCTCTTACAATGAGCAGTTCTTC.

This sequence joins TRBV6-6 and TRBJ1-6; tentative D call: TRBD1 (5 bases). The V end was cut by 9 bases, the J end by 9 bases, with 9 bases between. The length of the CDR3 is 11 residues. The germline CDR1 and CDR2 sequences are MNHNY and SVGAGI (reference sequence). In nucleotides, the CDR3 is TGTGCCAGTTCCGGGACTTCACCCCTCCACTTT. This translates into CASSGTSPLHF.

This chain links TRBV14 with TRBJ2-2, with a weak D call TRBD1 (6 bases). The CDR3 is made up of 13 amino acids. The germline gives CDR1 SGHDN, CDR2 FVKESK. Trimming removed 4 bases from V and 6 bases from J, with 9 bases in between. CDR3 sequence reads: CASSRYRAGELFF. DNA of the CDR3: TGTGCCAGCAGCCGCTACAGGGCCGGGGAGCTGTTTTTT.

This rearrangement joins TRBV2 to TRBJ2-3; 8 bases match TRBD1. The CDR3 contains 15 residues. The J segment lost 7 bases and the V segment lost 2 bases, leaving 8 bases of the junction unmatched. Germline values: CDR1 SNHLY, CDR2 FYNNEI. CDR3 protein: CASSEKSQGGNTQYF. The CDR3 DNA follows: TGTGCCAGCAGTGAAAAATCACAGGGGGGAAATACGCAGTATTTT.

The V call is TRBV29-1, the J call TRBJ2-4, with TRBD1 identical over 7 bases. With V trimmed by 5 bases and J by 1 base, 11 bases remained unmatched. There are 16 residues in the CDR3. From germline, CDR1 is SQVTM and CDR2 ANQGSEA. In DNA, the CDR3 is TGCAGCGTTTCTAACAGGGGATGGGGGGCCAAAAACATTCAGTACTTC. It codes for CSVSNRGWGAKNIQYF.

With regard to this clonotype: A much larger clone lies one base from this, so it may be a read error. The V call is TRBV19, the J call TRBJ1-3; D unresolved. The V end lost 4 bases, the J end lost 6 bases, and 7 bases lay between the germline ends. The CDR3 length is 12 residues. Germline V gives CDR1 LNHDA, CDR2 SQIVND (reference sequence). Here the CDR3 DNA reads TGTGCCAGTAGTACCCTCGTAAACACCATATATTTT. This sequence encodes CASSTLVNTIYF.

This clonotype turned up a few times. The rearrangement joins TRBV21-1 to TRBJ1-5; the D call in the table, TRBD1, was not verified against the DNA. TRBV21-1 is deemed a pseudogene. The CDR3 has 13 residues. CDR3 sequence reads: CAIWTGGNQPQHF. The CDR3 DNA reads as TGTGCCATTTGGACAGGGGGCAATCAGCCCCAGCATTTT.

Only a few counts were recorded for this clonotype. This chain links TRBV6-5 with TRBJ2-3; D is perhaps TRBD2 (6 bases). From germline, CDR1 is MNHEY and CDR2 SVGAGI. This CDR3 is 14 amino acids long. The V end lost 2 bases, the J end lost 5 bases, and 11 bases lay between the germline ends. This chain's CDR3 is CASSYRVGGDTQYF. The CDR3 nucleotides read TGTGCCAGCAGTTACAGGGTCGGGGGAGATACGCAGTATTTT.

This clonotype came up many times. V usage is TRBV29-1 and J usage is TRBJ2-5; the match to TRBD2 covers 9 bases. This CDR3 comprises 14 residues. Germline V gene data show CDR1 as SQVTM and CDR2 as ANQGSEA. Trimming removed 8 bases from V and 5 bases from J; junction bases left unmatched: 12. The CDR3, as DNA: TGCAGCTTCGGACAAGTAGCGGGAGCGGAGACCCAGTACTTC. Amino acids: CSFGQVAGAETQYF.

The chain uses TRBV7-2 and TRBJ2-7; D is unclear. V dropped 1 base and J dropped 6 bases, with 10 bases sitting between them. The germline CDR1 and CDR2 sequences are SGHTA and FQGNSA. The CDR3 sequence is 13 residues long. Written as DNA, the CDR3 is TGTGCCAGCAGCTTAGACCGGGTGGGCGAGCAGTACGTC. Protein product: CASSLDRVGEQYV.

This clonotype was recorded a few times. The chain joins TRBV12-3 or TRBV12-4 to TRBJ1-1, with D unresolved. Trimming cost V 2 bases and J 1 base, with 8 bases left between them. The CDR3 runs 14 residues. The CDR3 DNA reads TGTGCCAGCAGTTTAACGGTATCGAACACTGAAGCTTTCTTT. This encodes CASSLTVSNTEAFF.

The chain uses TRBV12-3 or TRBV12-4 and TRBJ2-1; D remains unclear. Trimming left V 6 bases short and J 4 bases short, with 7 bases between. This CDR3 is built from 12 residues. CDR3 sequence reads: CASRRSYNEQFF. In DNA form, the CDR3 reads TGTGCCAGCAGGCGTAGTTACAATGAGCAGTTCTTC.

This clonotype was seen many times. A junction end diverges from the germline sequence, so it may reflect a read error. The CDR3 loop is CASSSRTDTQYF. The DNA of the CDR3 is TGTGCCAGCAGTTCCCGCACCGATACGCAGTATTTT. V gene TRBV12-3 or TRBV12-4 combines with J gene TRBJ2-3; D remains ambiguous. This CDR3 contains 12 residues.

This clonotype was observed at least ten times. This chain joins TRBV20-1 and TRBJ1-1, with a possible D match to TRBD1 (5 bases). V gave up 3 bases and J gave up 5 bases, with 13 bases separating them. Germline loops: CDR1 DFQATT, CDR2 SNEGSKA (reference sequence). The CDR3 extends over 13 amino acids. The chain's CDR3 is CSAREGAETEAFF. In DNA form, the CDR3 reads TGCAGTGCTAGGGAAGGGGCGGAGACTGAAGCTTTCTTT.

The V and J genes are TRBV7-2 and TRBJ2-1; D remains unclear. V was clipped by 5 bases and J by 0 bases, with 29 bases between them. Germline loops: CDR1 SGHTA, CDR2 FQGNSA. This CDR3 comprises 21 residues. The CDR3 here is CASSAPSWPAKPPSSYNEQFF. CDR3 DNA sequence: TGTGCCAGCAGCGCCCCCAGTTGGCCCGCCAAGCCCCCAAGCTCCTACAATGAGCAGTTCTTC.

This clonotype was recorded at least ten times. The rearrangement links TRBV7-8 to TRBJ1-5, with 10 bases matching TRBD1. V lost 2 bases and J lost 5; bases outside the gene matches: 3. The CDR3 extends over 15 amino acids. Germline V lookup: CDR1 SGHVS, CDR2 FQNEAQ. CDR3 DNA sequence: TGTGCCAGCAGCTTAACCGGGACAGGGGATCAGCCCCAGCATTTT. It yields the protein CASSLTGTGDQPQHF.

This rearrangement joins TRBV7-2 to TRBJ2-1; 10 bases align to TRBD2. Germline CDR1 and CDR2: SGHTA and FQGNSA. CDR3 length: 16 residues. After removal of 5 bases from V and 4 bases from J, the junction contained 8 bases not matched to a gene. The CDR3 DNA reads TGTGCCAGCAGCCGCGCGCCGGGACTAGCGTACAATGAGCAGTTCTTC. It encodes CASSRAPGLAYNEQFF.